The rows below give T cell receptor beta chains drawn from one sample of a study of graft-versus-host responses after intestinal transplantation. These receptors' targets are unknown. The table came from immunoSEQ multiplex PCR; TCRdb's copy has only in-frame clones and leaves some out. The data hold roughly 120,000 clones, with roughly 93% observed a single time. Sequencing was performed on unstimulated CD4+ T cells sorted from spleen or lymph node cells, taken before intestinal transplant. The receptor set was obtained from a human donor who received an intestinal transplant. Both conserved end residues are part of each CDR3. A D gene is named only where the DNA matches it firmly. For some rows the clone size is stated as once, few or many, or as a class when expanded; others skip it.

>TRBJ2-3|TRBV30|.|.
CASHRRGTDTQYF
TGTGCCTCCCACAGGCGGGGTACAGATACGCAGTATTTT
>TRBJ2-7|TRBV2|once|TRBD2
CASRVLAGGPGEQYF
TGTGCCAGCAGGGTACTAGCGGGAGGGCCGGGCGAGCAGTACTTC
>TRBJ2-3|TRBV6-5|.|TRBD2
CASSLAGGSQYF
TGTGCCAGCAGTCTAGCGGGTGGATCGCAGTATTTT
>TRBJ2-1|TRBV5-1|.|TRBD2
CASSLDWTSGINEQFF
TGCGCCAGCAGCCTGGATTGGACTAGCGGGATCAATGAGCAGTTCTTC
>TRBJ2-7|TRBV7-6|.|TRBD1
CASSLAGTGTYEQYF
TGTGCCAGCAGCTTAGCGGGGACAGGGACCTACGAGCAGTACTTC
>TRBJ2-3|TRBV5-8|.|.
CASSLWTEDTQYF
TGTGCCAGCAGCTTATGGACCGAAGATACGCAGTATTTT
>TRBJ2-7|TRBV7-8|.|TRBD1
CASSSSGTGVSSYEQYF
TGTGCCAGCAGCTCAAGCGGGACAGGGGTAAGCTCCTACGAGCAGTACTTC
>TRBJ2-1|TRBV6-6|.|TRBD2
CASRNSGGDNEQFF
TGTGCCAGCAGAAATAGCGGGGGAGACAATGAGCAGTTCTTC
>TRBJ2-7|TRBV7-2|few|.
CASSLWDEQYF
TGTGCCAGCAGCTTATGGGACGAGCAGTACTTC
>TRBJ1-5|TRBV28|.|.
CASSLGGTQPQHF
TGTGCCAGCAGTTTAGGTGGTACTCAGCCCCAGCATTTT
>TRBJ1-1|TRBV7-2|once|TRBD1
CASSERQGLEAFF
TGTGCCAGCAGCGAAAGACAGGGGTTGGAAGCTTTCTTT
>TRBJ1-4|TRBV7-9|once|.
CASSLVSSRQGRDEKLFF
TGTGCCAGCAGCTTAGTCAGTAGCCGGCAGGGCAGGGATGAAAAACTGTTTTTT
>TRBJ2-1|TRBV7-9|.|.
CASSLPRVQANEQFF
TGTGCCAGCAGCCTACCCCGAGTACAGGCCAATGAGCAGTTCTTC
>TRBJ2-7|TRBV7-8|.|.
CASSLARAYEQYF
TGTGCCAGCAGCTTAGCGCGAGCCTACGAGCAGTACTTC
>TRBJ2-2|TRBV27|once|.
CASSLSRDGGELFF
TGTGCCAGCAGTTTATCTCGGGACGGCGGGGAGCTGTTTTTT
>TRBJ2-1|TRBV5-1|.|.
CASSLAGGLDEQFF
TGCGCCAGCAGCTTGGCCGGAGGCTTAGATGAGCAGTTCTTC
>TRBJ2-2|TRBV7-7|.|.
CASSSGTGTGELFF
TGTGCTAGCAGCTCCGGGACCGGCACCGGGGAGCTGTTTTTT
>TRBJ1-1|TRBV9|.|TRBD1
CASSTRQGMNTEAFF
TGTGCCAGCAGCACCCGACAGGGTATGAACACTGAAGCTTTCTTT
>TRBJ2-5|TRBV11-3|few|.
CASSLGTAETQYF
TGTGCCAGCAGCTTAGGGACAGCGGAGACCCAGTACTTC
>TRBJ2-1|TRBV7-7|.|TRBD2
CASSLLAGIDGNEQFF
TGTGCTAGCAGCTTACTAGCGGGTATAGACGGCAATGAGCAGTTCTTC
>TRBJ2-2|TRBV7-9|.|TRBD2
CASSEMGGDTGELFF
TGTGCCAGCAGCGAGATGGGGGGGGACACCGGGGAGCTGTTTTTT
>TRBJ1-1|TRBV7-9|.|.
CASSSNFRRTNTEAFF
TGTGCCAGCAGCTCTAATTTTAGACGGACGAACACTGAAGCTTTCTTT
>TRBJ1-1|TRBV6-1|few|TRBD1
CATQPAGGTEAFF
TGTGCCACCCAGCCAGCAGGGGGCACTGAAGCTTTCTTT
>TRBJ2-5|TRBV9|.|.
CASSAGSLYSETQYF
TGTGCCAGCAGCGCGGGGTCTCTCTACTCCGAGACCCAGTACTTC
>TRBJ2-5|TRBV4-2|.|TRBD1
CASSQDLDREEETQYF
TGTGCCAGCAGCCAAGATCTGGACAGGGAGGAAGAGACCCAGTACTTC
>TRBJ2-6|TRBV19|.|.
CASSEDRPGANVLTF
TGTGCCAGTAGTGAAGACAGACCTGGGGCCAACGTCCTGACTTTC
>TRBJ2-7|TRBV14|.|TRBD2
CASSQVTLAVSYEQYF
TGTGCCAGCAGCCAAGTGACCCTAGCGGTCTCCTACGAGCAGTACTTC
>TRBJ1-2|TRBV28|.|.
CASSSRGDYGYTF
TGTGCCAGCAGTTCGAGGGGAGACTATGGCTACACCTTC
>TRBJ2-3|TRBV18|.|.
CASSPSPKADTQYF
TGTGCCAGCTCACCCTCCCCCAAGGCAGATACGCAGTATTTT
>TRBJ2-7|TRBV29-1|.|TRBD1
CSVSDRGFTYEQYF
TGCAGCGTTTCGGACAGGGGGTTTACCTACGAGCAGTACTTC
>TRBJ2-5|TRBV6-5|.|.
CASSYSLTPPQETQYF
TGTGCCAGCAGTTATTCGCTCACTCCCCCCCAAGAGACCCAGTACTTC
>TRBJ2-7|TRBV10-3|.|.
CAIRPDGFYEQYF
TGTGCCATCAGACCGGACGGATTCTACGAGCAGTACTTC
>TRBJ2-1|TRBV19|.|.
CASSRYRDRSYNEQFF
TGTGCCAGTAGTAGATACAGGGACCGCTCCTACAATGAGCAGTTCTTC
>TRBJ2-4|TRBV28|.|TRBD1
CASTKGDRLKNIQYF
TGTGCCAGCACTAAGGGGGACAGACTCAAAAACATTCAGTACTTC
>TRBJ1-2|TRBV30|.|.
CAWSVHSNYGYTF
TGTGCCTGGAGTGTACATTCGAACTATGGCTACACCTTC
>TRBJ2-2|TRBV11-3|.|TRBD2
CASQLATVLNTGELFF
TGTGCCTCCCAACTAGCGACCGTCCTGAACACCGGGGAGCTGTTTTTT
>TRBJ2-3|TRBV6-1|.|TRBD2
CASWASGSYYTQYF
TGTGCCAGCTGGGCTAGCGGGAGTTATTATACGCAGTATTTT
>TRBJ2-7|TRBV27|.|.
CASSFQRDEQYF
TGTGCCAGCAGTTTTCAGAGGGACGAGCAGTACTTC
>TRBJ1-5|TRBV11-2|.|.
CASSLDVAGPQHF
TGTGCCAGCAGCTTAGATGTGGCCGGGCCCCAGCATTTT
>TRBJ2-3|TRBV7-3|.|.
CASSSPGISDTQYF
TGTGCCAGCAGCTCGCCGGGGATTTCGGATACGCAGTATTTT
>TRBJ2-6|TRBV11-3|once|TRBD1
CASSSGQGRKSGANVLTF
TGTGCCAGCAGCTCCGGACAGGGGAGAAAGTCTGGGGCCAACGTCCTGACTTTC
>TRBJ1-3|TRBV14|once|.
CASSPSRSGNTIYF
TGTGCCAGCAGCCCGAGCCGCTCTGGAAACACCATATATTTT
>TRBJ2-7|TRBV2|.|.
CASRSGFEQYF
TGTGCCAGCAGGTCGGGGTTCGAGCAGTACTTC
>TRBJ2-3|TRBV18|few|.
CASSHGNVGTQYF
TGTGCCAGCTCTCACGGGAACGTCGGTACGCAGTATTTT
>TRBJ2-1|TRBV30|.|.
CAWRARRGEQFF
TGTGCCTGGAGGGCTCGTAGGGGAGAGCAGTTCTTC
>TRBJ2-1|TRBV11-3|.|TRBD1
CASSPDRDEQFF
TGTGCCAGCAGCCCGGACAGGGATGAGCAGTTCTTC
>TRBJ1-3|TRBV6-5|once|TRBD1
CASSRQGAAGNTIYF
TGTGCCAGCAGTAGACAGGGGGCGGCGGGAAACACCATATATTTT
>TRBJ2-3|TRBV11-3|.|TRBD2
CASSPGLAGVGDTQYF
TGTGCCAGCAGCCCGGGACTAGCGGGAGTCGGAGATACGCAGTATTTT
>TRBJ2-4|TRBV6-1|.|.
CASRILAKNIQYF
TGTGCCAGCAGGATATTAGCCAAAAACATTCAGTACTTC
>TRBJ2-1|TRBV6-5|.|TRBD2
CASSQGLALYNEQFF
TGTGCCAGCAGCCAGGGACTAGCATTGTACAATGAGCAGTTCTTC